These T cell receptor beta chains were read from a single sample in a study of T cell responses to AZD1222 COVID-19 vaccine. Generated by immunoSEQ multiplex PCR, the TCRdb table keeps only in-frame clones and is missing some. The table shows about 100,000 clones, with around nine tenths occurring only once. The input for sequencing was peripheral blood, taken on day 0 of AZD1222 vaccination. The receptors come from an adult in good health. The conserved cysteine and the conserved F or W are not part of the CDR3 here. Fields, in order: V gene, clone size, CDR3 protein. Size values are once, few and many counts, or a class for expanded clones, and some rows have none.

TRBV6-1 NA ASSEPHSNTEAF
TRBV20-1 once SAPVGNTIY
TRBV18 NA ASSISPDRQTGNTIY
TRBV30 NA AWSVGVRNTEAF
TRBV7-9 NA ASSSDRGRIYGYT
TRBV19 NA ASSGASAYEQY
TRBV19 NA ASSMFKAQPQH
TRBV6-6 NA ASSYSDRGGGYT
TRBV19 NA ASSTSGGRTTGELF
TRBV10-1 few ASSGSPYSPLH
TRBV2 once ASSDGTGDTEAF
TRBV5-1 once ASSLETGNTEAF
TRBV6-4 NA ASSPQGGNTEAF
TRBV5-1 NA ASSYRGREDTIY
TRBV3-1/TRBV3-2 NA ASSQNTGNTEAF
TRBV5-1 once ASSSRNYADEKLF
TRBV4-1 NA ASSQVFLLRTGNTEAF
TRBV27 NA ASSYRGGNTIY
TRBV3-1/TRBV3-2 few ASSLTSGSYNEQF
TRBV29-1 NA STTRGADGYT
TRBV7-8 once ASSSGAYEQY
TRBV5-1 NA ASSLPTGGYTEAF
TRBV2 NA ASSDIGQIGYT
TRBV7-9 once ASSLPDQPQH